These T cell receptor beta chains were read from a single sample in a study of blood T cell repertoires in COVID-19. The assay was immunoSEQ multiplex PCR, and TCRdb's table has in-frame clones only and misses some. This table holds fewer than 600,000 clones, approximately 87% found once. The sample was PBMCs or T cells enriched from blood (not recorded which). The receptors were sampled from a woman aged 40 to 55 who had recovered from COVID-19. Each CDR3 is given with its conserved first and last residue. Fields, in order: J gene, clone size, D gene, V gene, CDR3 length, CDR3 protein, CDR3 DNA. D genes are given only for firm matches. The size of a clone is reported for some rows only, either as once, few or many, or as a class for expanded clones.

TRBJ2-3 . . TRBV16 16 CASSLVAREGTDTQYF TGTGCCAGCAGCCTCGTAGCACGGGAAGGCACAGATACGCAGTATTTT
TRBJ2-3 . TRBD2 TRBV24-1 17 CATSDAGTSARPDTQYF TGTGCCACCAGTGATGCCGGGACTAGCGCCCGACCGGATACGCAGTATTTT
TRBJ1-1 . . TRBV5-1 13 CASSVQYNTEAFF TGCGCCAGCAGCGTCCAGTACAACACTGAAGCTTTCTTT
TRBJ1-2 . . TRBV12-3/TRBV12-4 13 CASSFQGRDGYTF TGTGCCAGCAGTTTTCAGGGAAGAGATGGCTACACCTTC
TRBJ1-5 . . TRBV24-1 15 CATSGDGATNQPQHF TGTGCCACCAGTGGAGACGGAGCTACCAATCAGCCCCAGCATTTT
TRBJ2-7 . TRBD2 TRBV11-3 16 CASSLNRLAGTYEQYF TGTGCCAGCAGCTTAAATCGCCTAGCGGGAACCTACGAGCAGTACTTC
TRBJ1-1 few TRBD1 TRBV5-8 16 CASSLLIGTADTEAFF TGTGCCAGCAGCTTGCTTATCGGGACAGCGGATACTGAAGCTTTCTTT
TRBJ2-1 once TRBD2 TRBV9 16 CASSPLAALEWNEQFF TGTGCCAGCAGCCCACTAGCGGCCCTTGAGTGGAATGAGCAGTTCTTC
TRBJ1-2 . TRBD1 TRBV7-9 15 CASSLAEGAVYGYTF TGTGCCAGCAGCTTAGCGGAGGGGGCCGTCTATGGCTACACCTTC
TRBJ1-2 . . TRBV9 14 CASSVVSTGYGYTF TGTGCCAGCAGCGTAGTTAGCACCGGATATGGCTACACCTTC
TRBJ1-2 . TRBD1 TRBV12-3/TRBV12-4 13 CASRRTGGSGYTF TGTGCCAGCAGGAGGACAGGGGGCAGTGGCTACACCTTC
TRBJ2-7 . . TRBV12-2 16 CASRLAPLADSYEQYF TGTGCAAGTCGCTTGGCCCCGCTAGCGGATTCCTACGAGCAGTACTTC
TRBJ2-7 . TRBD1 TRBV5-8 14 CASSSGTGSYEQYF TGTGCCAGCAGCTCCGGGACAGGCTCCTACGAGCAGTACTTC
TRBJ1-2 . TRBD1 TRBV27 15 CASSLGTGGNYGYTF TGTGCCAGCAGTTTAGGGACAGGGGGAAATTATGGCTACACCTTC
TRBJ2-1 . . TRBV10-2 12 CASSAIYNEQFF TGCGCCAGCAGTGCAATTTACAATGAGCAGTTCTTC
TRBJ2-4 . . TRBV11-3 17 CASSLGSGTLAKNIQYF TGTGCCAGCAGCTTAGGTAGCGGAACCCTAGCCAAAAACATTCAGTACTTC
TRBJ2-7 . . TRBV6-8 11 CARSFLYEQYF TGTGCCAGAAGCTTTCTTTACGAGCAGTACTTC
TRBJ2-2 . TRBD2 TRBV24-1 15 CATSLAGANTGELFF TGTGCCACCAGCCTAGCGGGTGCGAACACCGGGGAGCTGTTTTTT
TRBJ1-1 . . TRBV6-5 14 CASSYSYRRTEAFF TGTGCCAGCAGTTACTCGTACAGAAGAACTGAAGCTTTCTTT
TRBJ1-1 . TRBD1 TRBV11-3 15 CASSLRTGLDTEAFF TGTGCCAGCAGTTTAAGGACAGGGTTGGACACTGAAGCTTTCTTT
TRBJ1-1 . . TRBV29-1 13 CSVVSDKSTEAFF TGCAGCGTAGTATCCGACAAATCCACTGAAGCTTTCTTT
TRBJ1-1 . . TRBV29-1 15 CSAMGQPLRGTEAFF TGCAGCGCCATGGGACAACCCTTAAGAGGCACTGAAGCTTTCTTT
TRBJ1-5 . TRBD1 TRBV6-6 14 CASNGQGAIQPQHF TGTGCCAGCAATGGACAGGGGGCCATCCAGCCCCAGCATTTT
TRBJ1-2 . . TRBV5-8 13 CASSLQAPYGYTF TGTGCCAGCAGCTTACAGGCGCCCTATGGCTACACCTTC
TRBJ2-7 . TRBD2 TRBV6-5 15 CASSPGGVGTYEQYF TGTGCCAGCAGTCCTGGGGGGGTGGGCACCTACGAGCAGTACTTC
TRBJ1-2 . . TRBV14 12 CASSQEGHPDTF TGTGCCAGCAGCCAAGAAGGACATCCAGACACCTTC
TRBJ1-2 . . TRBV7-9 18 CASSLATGTLTTNYGYTF TGTGCCAGCAGCTTAGCGACGGGAACCCTGACTACTAACTATGGCTACACCTTC
TRBJ2-3 . TRBD2 TRBV10-1 17 CASSDPRGGEVMDTQYF TGCGCCAGCAGTGATCCTCGGGGGGGAGAGGTGATGGATACGCAGTATTTT
TRBJ2-1 . . TRBV19 16 CASSIGYRNAYNEQFF TGTGCCAGTAGTATAGGGTACAGAAATGCCTACAATGAGCAGTTCTTC
TRBJ2-7 . . TRBV27 14 CASSQLTGSYEQYF TGTGCCAGCAGCCAACTGACAGGATCGTACGAGCAGTACTTC
TRBJ1-2 . . TRBV7-9 13 CASTGSSGDGYTF TGTGCCAGCACCGGATCTTCGGGTGATGGCTACACCTTC
TRBJ2-7 . TRBD2 TRBV5-1 14 CASSLSGGTYEQYF TGCGCCAGCAGCTTGAGCGGGGGTACCTACGAGCAGTACTTC
TRBJ1-5 . . TRBV5-5 16 CASSTTGVNSNQPQHF TGTGCCAGCAGCACCACAGGAGTCAATAGCAATCAGCCCCAGCATTTT
TRBJ2-7 . . TRBV3-1/TRBV3-2 15 CASSQVRLRSYEQYF TGTGCCAGCAGCCAAGTCCGACTACGGTCCTACGAGCAGTACTTC
TRBJ2-7 . . TRBV7-9 14 CASSLGGQLYEQYF TGTGCCAGCAGCTTAGGGGGACAACTATACGAGCAGTACTTC
TRBJ1-6 once . TRBV4-3 17 CASSLAGSNSYNSPLHF TGCGCCAGCAGCCTCGCAGGGTCCAACTCCTATAATTCACCCCTCCACTTT
TRBJ1-1 . TRBD1 TRBV19 14 CASSTRRAGTGAFF TGTGCCAGTAGTACCCGCCGAGCCGGGACAGGGGCTTTCTTT
TRBJ2-7 . . TRBV13 14 CASSLHNLGGEQYF TGTGCCAGCAGCTTACATAATTTAGGGGGAGAGCAGTACTTC
TRBJ1-1 . . TRBV7-9 14 CASSLGGSGVEAFF TGTGCCAGCAGCTTAGGTGGGTCGGGAGTTGAAGCTTTCTTT
TRBJ2-7 . TRBD2 TRBV4-3 16 CASSQALAGPSYEQYF TGCGCCAGCAGCCAAGCACTAGCGGGACCCTCCTACGAGCAGTACTTC
TRBJ1-2 . TRBD1 TRBV6-5 13 CASSLNRGQGYTF TGTGCCAGCAGTTTAAACAGGGGGCAAGGCTACACCTTC